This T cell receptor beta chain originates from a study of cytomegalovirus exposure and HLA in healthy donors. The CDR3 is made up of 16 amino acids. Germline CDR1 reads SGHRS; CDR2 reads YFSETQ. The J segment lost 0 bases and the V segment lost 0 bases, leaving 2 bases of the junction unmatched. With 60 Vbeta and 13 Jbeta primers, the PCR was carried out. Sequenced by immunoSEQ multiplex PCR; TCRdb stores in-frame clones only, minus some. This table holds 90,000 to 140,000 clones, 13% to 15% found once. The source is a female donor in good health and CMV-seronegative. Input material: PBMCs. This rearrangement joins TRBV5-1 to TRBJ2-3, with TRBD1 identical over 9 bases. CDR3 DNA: TGCGCCAGCAGCTTGGGGGGGACAGGGAGCACAGATACGCAGTATTTT. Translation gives CASSLGGTGSTDTQYF.